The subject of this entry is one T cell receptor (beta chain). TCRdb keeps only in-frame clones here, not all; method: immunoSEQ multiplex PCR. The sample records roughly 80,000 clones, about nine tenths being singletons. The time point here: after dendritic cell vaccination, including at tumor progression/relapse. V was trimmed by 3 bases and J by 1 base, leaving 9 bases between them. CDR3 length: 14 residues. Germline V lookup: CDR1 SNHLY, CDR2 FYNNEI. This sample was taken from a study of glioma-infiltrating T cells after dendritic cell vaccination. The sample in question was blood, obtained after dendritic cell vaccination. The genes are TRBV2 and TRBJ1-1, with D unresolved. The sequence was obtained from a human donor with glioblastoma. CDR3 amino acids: CASSDERRNTEAFF. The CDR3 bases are TGTGCCAGCAGTGACGAGAGGAGGAACACTGAAGCTTTCTTT.